This TCR beta chain was recovered during a study of cytomegalovirus exposure and HLA in healthy donors. Concerning this clone: As yet, its antigen is unknown.

The PCR employed 60 Vbeta primers together with 13 Jbeta primers. Measured with immunoSEQ multiplex PCR; TCRdb has only the in-frame clones, and not every one. Among roughly 110,000 clones listed, 65% to 85% were seen once. General study points: Investigators reported 150 to 200 TCR beta chains as tied to cytomegalovirus.

Sequencing used PBMCs. The sequence came from a man aged 18 to 29 in good health and CMV-seronegative.

The CDR3 nucleotides are TGTGCCAGCCGCCGGGACAGGGGGGACCAGCCCCAGCATTTT. Translating gives CASRRDRGDQPQHF. The genes are TRBV15 and TRBJ1-5, with 11 bases lining up with TRBD1. V was clipped by 10 bases and J by 7 bases; unmatched bases: 9. This CDR3 region has 14 residues. Looked up from germline, CDR1 is LNHNV and CDR2 is YYDKDF (reference sequence).